This T cell receptor (beta chain) was recovered during a study of response to subunit inactivated influenza vaccine. Overall study results and limits: Few additional T cells are recruited per seasonal influenza vaccination, authors suggested.

One entry per CDR3 protein, called by TCRdb with MiXCR from the RT-PCR reads. The sample lists over 150,000 distinct CDR3 sequences, around 11% occurring once. This clonotype was seen a handful of times. The antigen is undetermined. V shed 0 bases and J shed 4 bases, with 7 bases lying between them. The CDR3 is made up of 14 amino acids. Germline V gives CDR1 LGHNA, CDR2 YSLEER. The sequence came from a man aged 45 to 70 who received an inactivated influenza vaccine. The V and J genes are TRBV4-3 and TRBJ2-1, with TRBD1 as a possible D gene (5 bases). The sample was CD8+ T cells sorted from PBMCs, taken 23 months after vaccination. Written as DNA, the CDR3 is TGCGCCAGCAGCCAAGAGAGACAGTACAATGAGCAGTTCTTC. Protein product: CASSQERQYNEQFF.